One and the same sample provided the 5 T cell receptor beta chains below, sequenced in a study of shared T cell receptors in the human thymus. Sequencing used immunoSEQ multiplex PCR; TCRdb keeps in-frame clones, though not all of them. This table has hundreds of thousands of clones, roughly 86% appearing once. These data were likewise used in another study, on human thymus T cells.

The material sequenced was thymocytes. The receptors derive from a boy in the first two years of life with a congenital heart defect.

The J gene is TRBJ2-7, the V gene TRBV6-5, with 7 bases matching TRBD1. After removal of 9 bases from V and 4 bases from J, the junction contained 6 bases not matched to a gene. CDR1 is MNHEY, CDR2 SVGAGI, per germline. The CDR3 has 12 amino acids. CDR3 DNA sequence: TGTGCCAGTGGGACAGAAGAGTACGAGCAGTACTTC. It specifies CASGTEEYEQYF.

The chain links TRBV28 to TRBJ1-5; D might be TRBD1 (6 bases). Germline CDR1 and CDR2: MDHEN and SYDVKM. This CDR3 comprises 15 residues. V lost 3 bases, J lost 4 bases, and 13 bases lay in between. The DNA for the CDR3 is TGTGCCAGCAGTTTCCGAAATAGGGGGAATCAGCCCCAGCATTTT. Its protein is CASSFRNRGNQPQHF.

This chain uses TRBV12-5 with TRBJ2-1; tentatively, D is TRBD2 (5 bases). CDR1 LGHNT and CDR2 FRNRAP come from the germline V gene. CDR3 size: 16 residues. V was clipped by 7 bases and J by 8 bases, with 24 bases between them. The CDR3, as DNA: TGTGCTAGTGCCCGAACGAGGGCGCCCCGGGAACATGAGCAGTTCTTC. This sequence encodes CASARTRAPREHEQFF. Full variable domain (rest looked up from reference TRBV12-5 and TRBJ2-1): DARVTQTPRHKVTEMGQEVTMRCQPILGHNTVFWYRQTMMQGLELLAYFRNRAPLDDSGMPKDRFSAEMPDATLATLKIQPSEPRDSAVYFCASARTRAPREHEQFFGPGTRLTVL.

The chain combines TRBV10-1 with TRBJ2-5, with TRBD2 matching 12 bases. The J segment lost 4 bases and the V segment lost 6 bases, leaving 9 bases of the junction unmatched. CDR3 length equals 16 residues. Germline V gene lookup returns CDR1 WNHNN and CDR2 SYGVQD (reference sequence). The CDR3 DNA follows: TGCGCCAGCAGGCCAGGGACTAGCGGGCCCTTAGAGACCCAGTACTTC. This sequence encodes CASRPGTSGPLETQYF.

The rearrangement links TRBV20-1 to TRBJ1-4; D remains ambiguous. The CDR3 spans 11 residues. V lost 0 bases to trimming and J lost 7 bases, with 3 bases between them. CDR1 is DFQATT, CDR2 SNEGSKA, per germline (reference sequence). The CDR3 spells CSARDSEKLFF. The CDR3 nucleotides are TGCAGTGCTAGAGATAGTGAAAAACTGTTTTTT.